Shown below are 21 T cell receptor beta chains from a single sample sequenced in a study of response to subunit inactivated influenza vaccine. TCRdb ran MiXCR on the RT-PCR reads and lists one entry per CDR3 protein. The data hold 200,000 to 250,000 distinct CDR3 sequences, with 12% observed a single time. Material: non-naive T cells sorted from PBMCs, obtained roughly 15 days before vaccination. These receptors were collected from a man aged 50 to 60 who received an inactivated influenza vaccine.

This clonotype was counted at least ten times. This chain uses TRBV4-3 with TRBJ2-3; D is unclear. V lost 0 bases to trimming and J lost 5 bases, with 3 bases between them. The CDR3 runs 12 residues. CDR1 and CDR2 (germline): LGHNA, YSLEER. CDR3 loop: CASSQDRDTQYF. The CDR3, as DNA: TGCGCCAGCAGCCAAGACAGAGATACGCAGTATTTT.

This clonotype has a handful of counts. This chain uses TRBV5-1 with TRBJ1-3, with 8 nucleotides matching TRBD1. This CDR3 contains 16 residues. The trim removed 2 bases at V and 2 bases at J, leaving 6 bases unmatched. Germline V gene data show CDR1 as SGHRS and CDR2 as YFSETQ. As DNA, the CDR3 is TGCGCCAGCAGCTTAGGACAGGGTCTCGCTGGAAACACCATATATTTT. It specifies CASSLGQGLAGNTIYF.

The chain employs TRBV5-1 and TRBJ2-1; TRBD2 might be the D (5 bases). V lost 5 bases and J 3 bases, leaving 9 bases between the germline ends. The germline V gene has CDR1 SGHRS and CDR2 YFSETQ. The CDR3 sequence is 13 residues long. This CDR3 is CASSSSGYNEQFF. The CDR3 DNA sequence: TGCGCCAGCAGTTCGAGCGGCTACAATGAGCAGTTCTTC.

CDR3 protein: CASSVGPLTGSGELFF. The CDR3 bases are TGTGCCAGCAGCGTAGGGCCCCTGACAGGGTCCGGGGAGCTGTTTTTT. The J gene is TRBJ2-2, the V gene TRBV9; 7 nucleotides align to TRBD1. V lost 0 bases and J lost 6; bases outside the gene matches: 8. The V gene's germline CDR1 is SGDLS and CDR2 YYNGEE. The CDR3 has 16 residues.

This clonotype was observed many times. The chain links TRBV7-2 to TRBJ2-2; D remains ambiguous. This CDR3 has 14 residues. Trimming removed 5 bases from V and 5 bases from J, with 12 bases in between. The germline V gene encodes CDR1 SGHTA and CDR2 FQGNSA. The DNA for the CDR3 is TGTGCCAGCAGCCGACTCCTTAATACCGGGGAGCTGTTTTTT. Translating it yields CASSRLLNTGELFF.

This clonotype was observed a few times. The chain combines TRBV9 with TRBJ2-2; possible D gene TRBD2, 6 bases. The germline V gene encodes CDR1 SGDLS and CDR2 YYNGEE. Trimming pared 5 bases from V and 3 bases from J, leaving 14 bases between. This CDR3 is 15 amino acids long. CDR3 coding DNA: TGTGCCAGCAGACTTACCGGGGGTGACACCGGGGAGCTGTTTTTT. This translates into CASRLTGGDTGELFF.

This clonotype was seen repeatedly, ten times or more. The J gene is TRBJ1-2, the V gene TRBV28; no reliable D call. Germline V lookup: CDR1 MDHEN, CDR2 SYDVKM. Between the trimmed V and J ends, which lost 6 bases and 8 bases, there was a span of 13 bases. The CDR3 runs 12 residues. CDR3 bases: TGTGCCAGCAGGCCCGAGACTCGGGGCTACACCTTC. It encodes CASRPETRGYTF.

This clonotype was seen at least ten times. The chain is built from TRBV12-3 or TRBV12-4 and TRBJ2-1; weak D call: TRBD1 (5 bases). The CDR3 length is 15 residues. With 5 bases removed from V and 8 bases from J, the gap between germline ends came to 19 bases. The CDR3 nucleotides are TGTGCCAGCAGTGGAACAGGTGACGTTAACGATGAGCAGTTCTTC. Amino acid sequence: CASSGTGDVNDEQFF.

This clonotype appeared many times. The V gene is TRBV28, the J gene TRBJ2-7; D gene ambiguous. Germline assignment: CDR1 MDHEN and CDR2 SYDVKM. The CDR3 extends over 11 amino acids. Between the trimmed V and J ends, which lost 5 bases and 4 bases, there was a span of 6 bases. This CDR3 is CASSTGYEQYF. CDR3 nucleotide sequence: TGTGCCAGCAGTACCGGGTACGAGCAGTACTTC. Full variable domain (remainder filled in from reference TRBV28 and TRBJ2-7): DVKVTQSSRYLVKRTGEKVFLECVQDMDHENMFWYRQDPGLGLRLIYFSYDVKMKEKGDIPEGYSVSREKKERFSLILESASTNQTSMYLCASSTGYEQYFGPGTRLTVT.

This clonotype was counted many times. The rearrangement joins TRBV20-1 to TRBJ1-1; no definite D call. CDR1 and CDR2 (germline): DFQATT, SNEGSKA (reference sequence). The CDR3 consists of 11 residues. V shed 3 bases and J shed 10 bases, with 12 bases lying between them. The CDR3 bases are TGCAGTGCTAGGGACTCCCACCGAGCTTTCTTT. Residues: CSARDSHRAFF.

This chain links TRBV5-1 with TRBJ1-1; D may be TRBD1 (6 bases). CDR1 and CDR2 from the germline V gene are SGHRS and YFSETQ. V was trimmed by 4 bases and J by 0 bases, leaving 10 bases between them. This CDR3 contains 14 residues. The chain's CDR3 is CASSNRDLNTEAFF. The CDR3 DNA sequence: TGCGCCAGCAGCAACAGGGACTTGAACACTGAAGCTTTCTTT. The variable domain in full, with the rest retrieved from reference TRBV5-1 and TRBJ1-1, is KAGVTQTPRYLIKTRGQQVTLSCSPISGHRSVSWYQQTPGQGLQFLFEYFSETQRNKGNFPGRFSGRQFSNSRSEMNVSTLELGDSALYLCASSNRDLNTEAFFGQGTRLTVV.

This clonotype has ten or more counts. The rearrangement uses TRBV29-1 and TRBJ2-5, with TRBD2 matching 9 bases. Per germline, CDR1 SQVTM and CDR2 ANQGSEA. V gave up 6 bases and J gave up 7 bases; unmatched junction bases: 9. The CDR3 covers 13 residues. The CDR3 protein is CSVTGTSLGTQYF. The CDR3 DNA follows: TGCAGCGTAACCGGGACTAGCCTTGGGACCCAGTACTTC.

The rearrangement links TRBV29-1 to TRBJ2-1, with unresolved D. The germline gives CDR1 SQVTM, CDR2 ANQGSEA. The CDR3 runs to 15 residues. The V end was cut by 7 bases, the J end by 2 bases, with 18 bases between. CDR3 residues: CSAGYSRSTYNEQFF. CDR3 sequence (DNA): TGCAGCGCTGGTTACAGTCGCTCGACCTACAATGAGCAGTTCTTC.

There are a few counts of this clonotype. V usage is TRBV4-3 and J usage is TRBJ1-3; D is unresolved. V was cut by 2 bases and J by 0 bases, with 8 bases left in between. The CDR3 extends over 15 amino acids. Germline assignment: CDR1 LGHNA and CDR2 YSLEER. CDR3: CASSQKFSSGNTIYF. DNA for the CDR3: TGCGCCAGCAGCCAAAAATTCAGCTCTGGAAACACCATATATTTT.

This clonotype was counted ten times or more. The chain employs TRBV20-1 and TRBJ1-1; 10 nucleotides agree with TRBD1. The CDR3 loop spans 13 amino acids. Germline CDR1 DFQATT, CDR2 SNEGSKA (reference sequence). V dropped 6 bases and J dropped 8; count of bases not matched to a gene: 9. CDR3 amino acids: CSADPGTGVEAFF. The CDR3 coding sequence is TGCAGTGCAGACCCCGGGACAGGGGTCGAAGCTTTCTTT.

The DNA of the CDR3 is TGCGCCAGCAGCCTAAGTGCCGGTGTGGGCAATGAGCAGTTCTTC. It translates to CASSLSAGVGNEQFF. V is TRBV4-3 and J is TRBJ2-1, with D unclear. V lost 4 bases to trimming and J lost 6 bases, with 16 bases between them. CDR3 size: 15 residues. Germline V gives CDR1 LGHNA, CDR2 YSLEER.

This clonotype was seen repeatedly, ten times or more. The rearrangement joins TRBV12-3 or TRBV12-4 to TRBJ2-7; TRBD1 aligns across 10 bases. Trimming at V came to 5 bases and at J to 7 bases, leaving 5 bases not matched to a gene. This CDR3 is built from 13 residues. The CDR3 spells CASSQTGGGEQYF. The CDR3 region has the DNA TGTGCCAGCAGTCAGACAGGGGGCGGGGAGCAGTACTTC.

In its sample, this clonotype was seen a few times. The chain is built from TRBV28 and TRBJ2-7; 9 bases fit TRBD1. V was clipped by 6 bases and J by 5 bases; unmatched bases: 14. Germline loops: CDR1 MDHEN, CDR2 SYDVKM. The CDR3 spans 16 residues. CDR3 sequence reads: CASSPTQQGAGHEQYF. The CDR3 DNA is TGTGCCAGCAGCCCTACCCAACAGGGGGCTGGCCACGAGCAGTACTTC.

This clonotype was seen only a few times. V gene TRBV7-9 combines with J gene TRBJ2-3, with 9 bases that match TRBD2. V was clipped by 5 bases and J by 1 base; unmatched bases: 7. This CDR3 spans 16 amino acids. The germline V gene has CDR1 SEHNR and CDR2 FQNEAQ (reference sequence). CDR3 nucleotide sequence: TGTGCCAGCAGCCACGGGACTAGCAGAGGCACAGATACGCAGTATTTT. It translates to CASSHGTSRGTDTQYF. The whole variable domain, remainder taken from reference TRBV7-9 and TRBJ2-3, is DTGVSQNPRHKITKRGQNVTFRCDPISEHNRLYWYRQTLGQGPEFLTYFQNEAQLEKSRLLSDRFSAERPKGSFSTLEIQRTEQGDSAMYLCASSHGTSRGTDTQYFGPGTRLTVL.

This clonotype has ten or more counts. This chain connects TRBV11-2 to TRBJ2-1; no firm D call. Trimming took off 5 bases at V and 5 bases at J, with 16 bases between the two ends. This CDR3 has 15 amino acids. Germline CDR1 and CDR2: SGHAT and FQNNGV. This CDR3 reads CASSPYNGPNNEQFF. As DNA, the CDR3 is TGTGCCAGCAGCCCCTACAACGGACCCAACAATGAGCAGTTCTTC.

This clonotype appeared many times. The genes are TRBV5-1 and TRBJ2-1; 7 positions match TRBD1. Germline V gives CDR1 SGHRS, CDR2 YFSETQ. The CDR3 consists of 14 residues. V dropped 4 bases and J dropped 4; count of bases not matched to a gene: 5. Here the CDR3 DNA reads TGCGCCAGCAGCGTAGGGGGCGAATACAATGAGCAGTTCTTC. Translated, it gives CASSVGGEYNEQFF.